The rows below give T cell receptor beta chains drawn from one sample of a study of esophageal squamous cell carcinoma under preoperative chemotherapy. TCRdb fed the PCR reads into MiXCR, producing one record per CDR3 protein. The sample contains fewer than 20,000 distinct CDR3 sequences, around 46% of which appear only once. Sample collection occurred from a patient given preoperative chemotherapy. These receptors originate from a human donor with esophageal squamous cell carcinoma. The donor label of this sample is uncertain. Both conserved end residues are part of each CDR3. D genes are given only for firm matches. Some rows mark clone size as missing; the rest say once, few, many or name a class of expanded clone.

CDR3	DNA	length	size	V	J	D
CASSLKLQRDPFTEELYF	TGTGCCAGCAGCTTAAAACTTCAGCGGGACCCCTTCACAGAGGAGCTGTATTTT	18	NA	TRBV7-2	TRBJ2-2	TRBD2
CAGSVGRDPETQYF	TGTGCCGGCAGCGTCGGCCGGGACCCAGAGACCCAGTACTTC	14	NA	TRBV7-9	TRBJ2-5	NA
CASGDSSYEQYF	TGTGCCAGCGGGGACTCCTCCTACGAGCAGTACTTC	12	few	TRBV27	TRBJ2-7	NA
CASSFREGLEDTQFF	TGTGCCAGCAGTTTCCGGGAGGGCCTGGAGGATACGCAGTTCTTC	15	once	TRBV12-3/TRBV12-4	TRBJ2-1	TRBD2
CASSYSRYYEQYF	TGTGCCAGCAGTTACTCGAGGTACTACGAGCAGTACTTC	13	medium-sized	TRBV6-5	TRBJ2-7	NA
CASSLERDAGLQQFF	TGTGCCAGCAGCTTAGAGAGGGACGCAGGGTTACAGCAGTTCTTC	15	few	TRBV11-2	TRBJ2-1	NA
CARGAAGGHTDTQYF	TGTGCCAGGGGTGCTGCGGGCGGGCACACAGATACGCAGTATTTT	15	NA	TRBV6-1	TRBJ2-3	NA
CASGSGLRTKDTQYF	TGTGCCAGCGGCTCGGGGCTGCGAACCAAAGATACTCAGTATTTT	15	NA	TRBV7-8	TRBJ2-3	NA
CASSAMNRGQNNEQFF	TGTGCCAGCAGCGCCATGAACAGGGGGCAAAACAATGAGCAGTTCTTC	16	NA	TRBV11-3	TRBJ2-1	TRBD1
CASSRRDSSYNEQFF	TGTGCCAGCAGCCGCCGGGACTCATCCTACAATGAGCAGTTCTTC	15	NA	TRBV11-2	TRBJ2-1	NA
CASSLIGPDPYNEQFF	TGTGCCAGCAGCTTAATAGGACCCGACCCCTACAATGAGCAGTTCTTC	16	NA	TRBV7-6	TRBJ2-1	NA
CASSFHSDGNEQFF	TGTGCCAGCAGTTTTCATAGTGACGGGAATGAGCAGTTCTTC	14	once	TRBV12-3/TRBV12-4	TRBJ2-1	NA
CAISESGQPPYNEQFF	TGTGCCATCAGTGAGTCCGGACAGCCTCCTTACAATGAGCAGTTCTTC	16	medium-sized	TRBV10-3	TRBJ2-1	NA
CASSFRANSYNEQFF	TGTGCCAGCAGTTTCAGAGCGAACTCCTACAATGAGCAGTTCTTC	15	large	TRBV27	TRBJ2-1	NA
CASSYGPLRFF	TGTGCCAGCAGTTACGGGCCACTGAGGTTCTTC	11	few	TRBV6-2/TRBV6-3	TRBJ2-5	NA
CATSPQGYEKLFF	TGTGCCACCAGTCCCCAGGGGTATGAAAAACTGTTTTTT	13	few	TRBV15	TRBJ1-4	NA
CASSLSGAGTQYF	TGTGCCAGCAGCTTATCGGGGGCTGGGACCCAGTACTTC	13	many	TRBV7-2	TRBJ2-5	NA
CASGGRGGGSKDTQYF	TGTGCCAGCGGCGGGCGCGGGGGGGGGAGCAAAGATACCCAGTATTTT	16	NA	TRBV7-2	TRBJ2-3	TRBD2
CASNDPGDGTGELFF	TGTGCCAGCAATGACCCAGGGGACGGCACCGGGGAGCTGTTTTTT	15	many	TRBV6-1	TRBJ2-2	NA
CASSRTSRDSGANVLTF	TGTGCCAGCAGCCGGACTAGCCGAGACTCTGGGGCCAACGTCCTGACTTTC	17	few	TRBV7-9	TRBJ2-6	TRBD2
CASSPTGGRGYEQYF	TGTGCCAGCAGCCCTACAGGGGGGCGAGGTTACGAGCAGTACTTC	15	NA	TRBV11-1	TRBJ2-7	TRBD1
CASSEGYEEETQYF	TGTGCCAGCAGTGAAGGTTACGAGGAAGAGACCCAGTACTTC	14	few	TRBV6-1	TRBJ2-5	NA
CASSPTGDQESQLF	TGTGCCAGCAGCCCTACCGGGGACCAAGAGTCCCAGCTCTTC	14	NA	TRBV7-2	TRBJ2-5	NA
CAGSGDRVTDTQYF	TGTGCCGGCAGTGGGGACAGGGTCACAGATACGCAGTACTTT	14	NA	TRBV7-6	TRBJ2-3	TRBD1
CASSPGTAESTQYF	TGTGCCAGCAGCCCAGGGACAGCTGAAAGTACGCAGTATTTT	14	medium-sized	TRBV11-1	TRBJ2-3	TRBD1
CAISPGRSEQFF	TGCGCCATCTCACCTGGGAGGAGTGAGCAGTTCTTC	12	once	TRBV10-1	TRBJ2-1	NA
CASDNRQYEQYF	TGTGCCAGCGATAACAGACAATACGAGCAGTACTTC	12	many	TRBV6-1	TRBJ2-7	NA
CASSASSGAYNEQFF	TGTGCCAGCAGCGCATCCAGCGGAGCTTACAATGAGCAGTTCTTC	15	few	TRBV7-6	TRBJ2-1	NA
CASRYSMGSSLETQYF	TGTGCCAGCAGATACTCTATGGGGAGCAGTTTGGAGACCCAGTACTTC	16	medium-sized	TRBV12-3/TRBV12-4	TRBJ2-5	NA
CASSLGVNTDELFF	TGTGCCAGCAGCCTGGGAGTCAACACAGATGAGCTGTTTTTT	14	once	TRBV6-1	TRBJ2-2	NA
CASSLEGASGGVTQYF	TGTGCCAGCAGCTTAGAAGGGGCTAGCGGAGGCGTAACCCAGTACTTC	16	few	TRBV7-3	TRBJ2-5	TRBD2
CAISEGSGPLAKNIQYF	TGTGCCATCAGTGAGGGTTCAGGGCCCCTAGCCAAAAACATTCAGTACTTC	17	NA	TRBV10-3	TRBJ2-4	NA
CASSRNKETQYF	TGTGCCAGCAGCCGCAATAAAGAGACCCAGTACTTC	12	NA	TRBV7-9	TRBJ2-5	NA
CASSFVSLNYNEQFF	TGTGCCAGCAGCTTTGTCTCCCTCAACTACAATGAGCAGTTCTTC	15	many	TRBV7-9	TRBJ2-1	NA
CASSLGLAGVETQYF	TGTGCCAGCAGCTTGGGACTAGCGGGAGTGGAGACCCAGTACTTC	15	NA	TRBV7-2	TRBJ2-5	TRBD2
CASSEGGFATNEKLFF	TGCGCCAGCAGTGAAGGCGGCTTTGCAACTAATGAAAAACTGTTTTTT	16	NA	TRBV10-1	TRBJ1-4	NA
CATHSTDQETQYF	TGTGCCACACACTCGACGGACCAAGAGACCCAGTACTTC	13	NA	TRBV10-3	TRBJ2-5	NA
CASRSSGMYGYEQYF	TGTGCCAGCAGGAGTAGCGGGATGTATGGCTACGAGCAGTACTTC	15	NA	TRBV6-2/TRBV6-3	TRBJ2-7	TRBD2
CASSLGRTGSSKNIQFF	TGTGCCAGCAGCTTGGGGAGGACAGGGTCATCCAAAAACATTCAGTTCTTC	17	few	TRBV7-6	TRBJ2-1	TRBD1
CASSLEIRTGELFF	TGTGCCAGCAGCTTAGAGATCCGTACCGGGGAGCTGTTTTTT	14	many	TRBV11-2	TRBJ2-2	NA
CASSQPPGGGTDTQYF	TGCGCCAGCAGCCAACCCCCGGGAGGTGGCACAGATACGCAGTATTTT	16	many	TRBV4-1	TRBJ2-3	TRBD2
CGSGLGECAEDIQYF	TGTGGCAGCGGTTTGGGGGAGTGCGCGGAGGACATTCAGTACTTC	15	NA	TRBV12-3/TRBV12-4	TRBJ2-4	NA
CASSLRPGQQETQYF	TGTGCCAGCAGCTTACGACCGGGACAGCAAGAGACCCAGTACTTC	15	NA	TRBV7-8	TRBJ2-5	TRBD1
CASSLPGTDNTGELFF	TGTGCCAGCAGCTTACCCGGGACAGACAACACCGGGGAGCTGTTTTTT	16	NA	TRBV7-9	TRBJ2-2	TRBD1
CASRPPGGGGYEQYF	TGTGCCAGCCGCCCTCCAGGGGGGGGTGGCTACGAGCAGTACTTC	15	few	TRBV11-2	TRBJ2-7	NA
CASRMGDRVGNEQFF	TGTGCCAGTAGAATGGGGGACAGGGTGGGCAATGAGCAGTTCTTC	15	many	TRBV19	TRBJ2-1	TRBD1
CASSLSGGENSPLHF	TGTGCCAGCAGTTTGTCAGGGGGCGAGAATTCACCCCTCCACTTT	15	NA	TRBV27	TRBJ1-6	TRBD1
CASSLWEGTQYF	TGTGCCAGCAGCTTATGGGAGGGGACCCAGTACTTC	12	NA	TRBV7-2	TRBJ2-5	TRBD2
CASAGSFNNEQFF	TGTGCCAGCGCGGGTAGCTTCAACAATGAGCAGTTCTTC	13	many	TRBV7-7	TRBJ2-1	NA
CASRRPGQQNLAKNTQYF	TGTGCCAGCAGACGACCGGGGCAGCAAAACTTAGCCAAAAACACCCAGTACTTC	18	NA	TRBV6-1	TRBJ2-4	NA
CASRVGGGGSNAETQYF	TGTGCCAGCAGGGTGGGAGGTGGCGGGAGTAACGCAGAGACCCAGTACTTT	17	NA	TRBV7-2	TRBJ2-3	TRBD2
CASGNSDRNTGELFF	TGTGCTAGTGGCAACTCCGATCGGAACACCGGGGAGCTGTTTTTT	15	few	TRBV12-5	TRBJ2-2	NA
CASRRQGSGGGHSTDTQYF	TGTGCCAGCCGCCGCCAGGGTAGCGGGGGGGGACATAGCACAGATACGCAGTATTTT	19	NA	TRBV12-3/TRBV12-4	TRBJ2-3	TRBD2
CASSRTTGAQETQYF	TGTGCCAGCAGCCGTACGACAGGGGCTCAAGAGACCCAGTACTTC	15	many	TRBV7-4	TRBJ2-5	TRBD1
CASSVSVGETQYF	TGTGCCAGCAGCGTGTCCGTAGGAGAGACCCAGTACTTC	13	many	TRBV7-2	TRBJ2-5	NA
CASSLASQSDEQYF	TGTGCCAGCAGTTTAGCTAGTCAGAGCGACGAGCAGTACTTC	14	many	TRBV12-3/TRBV12-4	TRBJ2-7	NA
CASSLETENYGYTF	TGTGCCAGCAGCTTAGAAACGGAAAACTATGGCTACACCTTC	14	NA	TRBV7-2	TRBJ1-2	NA
CASRLEPSGANVLTF	TGTGCCAGCAGGCTGGAGCCCTCGGGGGCCAACGTCCTGACTTTC	15	few	TRBV6-1	TRBJ2-6	NA
CASSFGGQNTDTQYF	TGTGCCAGCAGTTTCGGGGGTCAGAACACAGATACGCAGTATTTT	15	many	TRBV12-3/TRBV12-4	TRBJ2-3	NA